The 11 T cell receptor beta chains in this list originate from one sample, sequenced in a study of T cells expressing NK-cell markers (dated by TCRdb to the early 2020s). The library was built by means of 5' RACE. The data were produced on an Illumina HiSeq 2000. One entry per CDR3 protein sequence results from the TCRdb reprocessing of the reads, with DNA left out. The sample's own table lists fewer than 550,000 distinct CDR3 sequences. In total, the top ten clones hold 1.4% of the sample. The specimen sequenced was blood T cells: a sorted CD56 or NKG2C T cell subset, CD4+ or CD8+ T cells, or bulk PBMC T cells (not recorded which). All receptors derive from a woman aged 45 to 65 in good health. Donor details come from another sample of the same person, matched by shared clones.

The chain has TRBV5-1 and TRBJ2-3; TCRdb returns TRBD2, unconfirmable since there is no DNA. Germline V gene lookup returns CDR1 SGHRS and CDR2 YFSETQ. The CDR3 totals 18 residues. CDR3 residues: CASSLTLAGVTSTDTQYF. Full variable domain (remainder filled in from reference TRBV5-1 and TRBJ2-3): KAGVTQTPRYLIKTRGQQVTLSCSPISGHRSVSWYQQTPGQGLQFLFEYFSETQRNKGNFPGRFSGRQFSNSRSEMNVSTLELGDSALYLCASSLTLAGVTSTDTQYFGPGTRLTVL.

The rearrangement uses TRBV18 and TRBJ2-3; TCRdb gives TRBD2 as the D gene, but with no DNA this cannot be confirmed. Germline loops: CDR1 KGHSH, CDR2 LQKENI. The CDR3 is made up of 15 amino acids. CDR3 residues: CASSQRTSGTDTQYF.

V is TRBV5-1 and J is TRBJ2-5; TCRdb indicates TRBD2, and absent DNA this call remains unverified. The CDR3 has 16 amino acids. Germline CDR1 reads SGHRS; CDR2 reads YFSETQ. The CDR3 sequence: CASSLSTGTKEETQYF.

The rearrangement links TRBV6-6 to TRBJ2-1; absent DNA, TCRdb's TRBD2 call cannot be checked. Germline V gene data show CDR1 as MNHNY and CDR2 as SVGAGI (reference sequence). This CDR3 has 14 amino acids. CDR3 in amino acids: CASSRPGLKGEQFF.

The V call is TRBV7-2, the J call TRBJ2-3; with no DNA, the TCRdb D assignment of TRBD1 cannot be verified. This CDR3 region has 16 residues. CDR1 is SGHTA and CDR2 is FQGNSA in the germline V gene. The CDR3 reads CASSPRPGPIRYTQYF.

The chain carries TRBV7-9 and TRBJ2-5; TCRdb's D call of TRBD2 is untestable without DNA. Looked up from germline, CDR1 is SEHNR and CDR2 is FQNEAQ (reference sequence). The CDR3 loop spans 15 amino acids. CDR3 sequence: CASSFEGGIQETQYF.

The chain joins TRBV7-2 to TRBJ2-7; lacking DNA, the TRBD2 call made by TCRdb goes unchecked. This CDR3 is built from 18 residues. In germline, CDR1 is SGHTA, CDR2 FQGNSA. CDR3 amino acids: CASSLRTGTSGRPTEQYF.

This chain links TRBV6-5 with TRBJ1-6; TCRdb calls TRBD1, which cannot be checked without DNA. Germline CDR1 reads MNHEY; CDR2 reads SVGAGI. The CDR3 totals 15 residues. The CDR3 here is CASSYGGQGGSPLHF.

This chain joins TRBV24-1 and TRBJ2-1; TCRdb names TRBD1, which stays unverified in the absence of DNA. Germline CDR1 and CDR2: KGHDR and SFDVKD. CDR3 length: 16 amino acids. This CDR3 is CATSDPQGATGNEQFF.

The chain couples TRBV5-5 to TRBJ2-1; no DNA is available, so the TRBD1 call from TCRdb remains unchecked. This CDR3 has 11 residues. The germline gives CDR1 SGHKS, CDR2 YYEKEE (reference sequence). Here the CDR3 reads CASVSPSGQFF. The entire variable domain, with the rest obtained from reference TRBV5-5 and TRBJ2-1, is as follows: DAGVTQSPTHLIKTRGQQVTLRCSPISGHKSVSWYQQVLGQGPQFIFQYYEKEERGRGNFPDRFSARQFPNYSSELNVNALLLGDSALYLCASVSPSGQFFGPGTRLTVL.

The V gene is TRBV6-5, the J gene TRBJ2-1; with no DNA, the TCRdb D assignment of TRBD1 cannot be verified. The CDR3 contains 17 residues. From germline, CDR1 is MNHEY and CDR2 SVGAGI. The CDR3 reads CASSYSPPGALNNEQFF.